The rows below give T cell receptor beta chains drawn from one sample of a study of T cells in Graves' hyperthyroidism and ophthalmopathy. TCRdb itself ran the multiplex PCR reads through MiXCR, one entry per CDR3 protein. The table has 700,000 or so distinct CDR3 sequences, about a sixth seen once. Material: blood. These receptors originate from a man aged 18 to 30 with Graves' hyperthyroidism. The CDR3 runs from the conserved cysteine through the conserved F or W. The D gene is left open where the match is weak. A row's size may be missing; if present it is once, few, many or a size class.

clone_size: many
d_call: -
v_call: TRBV6-5
j_call: TRBJ2-7
cdr3_aa: CASSYAGGKETYEQYF
cdr3_nt: TGTGCCAGCAGTTACGCAGGGGGGAAAGAGACCTACGAGCAGTACTTC

clone_size: -
d_call: -
v_call: TRBV19
j_call: TRBJ1-2
cdr3_aa: CASSINRDYGYTF
cdr3_nt: TGTGCCAGTAGTATAAACAGGGACTATGGCTACACCTTC

clone_size: many
d_call: TRBD1
v_call: TRBV5-1
j_call: TRBJ2-5
cdr3_aa: CASSLAGTGEETQYF
cdr3_nt: TGCGCCAGCAGCTTGGCCGGGACAGGGGAAGAGACCCAGTACTTC

clone_size: many
d_call: TRBD2
v_call: TRBV20-1
j_call: TRBJ2-3
cdr3_aa: CSAGLSGRLDTQYF
cdr3_nt: TGCAGTGCTGGGCTCAGCGGGAGGTTAGATACGCAGTATTTT

clone_size: many
d_call: -
v_call: TRBV27
j_call: TRBJ2-5
cdr3_aa: CASSSSLAGGVETQYF
cdr3_nt: TGTGCCAGCAGTTCGTCCCTCGCAGGGGGGGTCGAGACCCAGTACTTC

clone_size: many
d_call: -
v_call: TRBV28
j_call: TRBJ1-5
cdr3_aa: CASSLVQRQGHNQPQHF
cdr3_nt: TGTGCCAGCAGTTTGGTGCAGAGGCAGGGGCACAATCAGCCCCAGCATTTT

clone_size: once
d_call: TRBD2
v_call: TRBV12-5
j_call: TRBJ2-7
cdr3_aa: CASGFIAGPSYEQYF
cdr3_nt: TGTGCTAGTGGTTTCATAGCGGGCCCCTCCTACGAGCAGTACTTC

clone_size: few
d_call: -
v_call: TRBV10-3
j_call: TRBJ2-3
cdr3_aa: CAIRGQNTDTQYF
cdr3_nt: TGTGCCATCAGAGGGCAGAACACAGATACGCAGTATTTT

clone_size: once
d_call: -
v_call: TRBV10-3
j_call: TRBJ1-5
cdr3_aa: CAISEWESNQPQHF
cdr3_nt: TGTGCCATCAGTGAGTGGGAAAGCAATCAGCCCCAGCATTTT

clone_size: few
d_call: -
v_call: TRBV7-8
j_call: TRBJ2-7
cdr3_aa: CASSLVGPPAYEQYF
cdr3_nt: TGTGCCAGCAGCTTAGTCGGGCCCCCCGCCTACGAGCAGTACTTC

clone_size: many
d_call: TRBD2
v_call: TRBV28
j_call: TRBJ2-3
cdr3_aa: CASGASGRGGTDTQYF
cdr3_nt: TGTGCCAGCGGCGCTAGCGGGAGGGGAGGCACAGATACGCAGTATTTT

clone_size: few
d_call: -
v_call: TRBV5-6
j_call: TRBJ2-3
cdr3_aa: CASSDIRVRPGAQYF
cdr3_nt: TGTGCCAGCAGCGATATTCGGGTTAGGCCAGGGGCGCAGTATTTT

clone_size: few
d_call: TRBD2
v_call: TRBV6-2/TRBV6-3
j_call: TRBJ2-5
cdr3_aa: CASSYRTSGTAYF
cdr3_nt: TGTGCCAGCAGTTATCGGACTAGCGGGACCGCGTACTTC

clone_size: many
d_call: -
v_call: TRBV12-3/TRBV12-4
j_call: TRBJ2-7
cdr3_aa: CASSDRQGPAFHEQYF
cdr3_nt: TGTGCCAGCAGTGACCGGCAGGGCCCGGCTTTCCACGAGCAGTACTTC

clone_size: few
d_call: -
v_call: TRBV12-5
j_call: TRBJ1-1
cdr3_aa: CASGGRELTTEAFF
cdr3_nt: TGTGCTAGTGGGGGCAGGGAACTGACAACTGAAGCTTTCTTT

clone_size: many
d_call: TRBD1
v_call: TRBV11-3
j_call: TRBJ1-1
cdr3_aa: CASSQGQGNTEAFF
cdr3_nt: TGTGCCAGCAGCCAGGGACAGGGAAACACTGAAGCTTTCTTT

clone_size: few
d_call: TRBD2
v_call: TRBV20-1
j_call: TRBJ2-7
cdr3_aa: CSARGVGGQYF
cdr3_nt: TGCAGTGCCCGGGGGGTCGGTGGGCAGTACTTC

clone_size: many
d_call: -
v_call: TRBV5-1
j_call: TRBJ1-1
cdr3_aa: CASSLAGVGNTEAFF
cdr3_nt: TGCGCCAGCAGCTTGGCCGGGGTCGGGAACACTGAAGCTTTCTTT

clone_size: many
d_call: TRBD2
v_call: TRBV27
j_call: TRBJ2-7
cdr3_aa: CASNLAGRPYEQYF
cdr3_nt: TGTGCCAGCAACCTAGCGGGCCGTCCCTACGAGCAGTACTTC

clone_size: few
d_call: -
v_call: TRBV12-5
j_call: TRBJ2-2
cdr3_aa: CASGTSGPTGELFF
cdr3_nt: TGTGCTAGTGGAACCAGCGGACCCACCGGGGAGCTGTTTTTT

clone_size: -
d_call: TRBD1
v_call: TRBV30
j_call: TRBJ1-6
cdr3_aa: CAWSGDRRNSPLHF
cdr3_nt: TGTGCCTGGAGTGGGGACAGGAGGAATTCACCCCTCCACTTT

clone_size: many
d_call: -
v_call: TRBV30
j_call: TRBJ2-7
cdr3_aa: CAGGRGHQYF
cdr3_nt: TGTGCCGGAGGGCGGGGGCATCAGTACTTC

clone_size: few
d_call: TRBD1
v_call: TRBV5-1
j_call: TRBJ1-1
cdr3_aa: CASSLVGQGDFF
cdr3_nt: TGCGCCAGCAGCTTGGTCGGTCAGGGGGATTTCTTT